This T cell receptor (beta chain) is drawn from a study of shared T cell receptors in the human thymus. Here immunoSEQ multiplex PCR was the method, and the copy in TCRdb shows in-frame clones only, minus some. The data contain some 660,000 clones, around 87% of them singletons. Looked up from germline, CDR1 is MDHEN and CDR2 is SYDVKM. This CDR3 comprises 15 residues. V was shortened by 10 bases and J by 2 bases, with 20 bases between the two germline ends. A further study also used this sample, focusing on human thymus T cells. In that study: Healthy Finnish infants having corrective surgery for congenital heart defects served as donors. Thymus specimens were resections from corrective heart surgery. Repertoires sampled from thymus and blood appeared biased in V and J gene usage. There were highly overlapping thymic repertoires among unrelated individuals, as related research reported.

The chain joins TRBV28 to TRBJ1-1; D might be TRBD1 (6 bases). The sequencing input was thymocytes. The TCR sequence derives from a boy younger than two with a congenital heart defect. The DNA for the CDR3 is TGTGCCATTCAACTCCGAGGGGACAAAAACACTGAAGCTTTCTTT. Translated: CAIQLRGDKNTEAFF.